This TCR beta chain was recorded in a study of tumor and adjacent non-tumor tissue in lung cancer. The wider study: Patients comprised about a dozen adenocarcinoma, 2 squamous cell carcinoma and 1 small cell lung cancer.

CDR1 and CDR2 (germline): MNHNS, SASEGT. Trimming took 1 base from V and 3 from J; bases not matched to a gene: 5. The CDR3 extends over 15 amino acids. This clonotype has ten or more counts. Its matching antigen is unknown. Study findings and constraints: Tumor tissue had significantly higher TCR diversity than normal lung. Patients with more diverse tumor TCRs had worse survival.

A modified ARM-PCR protocol with three rounds of nested PCR amplified TCRbeta. MiXCR, applied by TCRdb to the multiplex PCR reads, yields one record per CDR3 protein. The data show roughly 140,000 distinct CDR3 sequences, approximately 70% seen once. No cell sorting was done before RNA was extracted from the tissue. Chemotherapy-naive patients with new lung cancer underwent thoracic surgery in China, August–late 2014. The TCR originated in a man between 60 and 75 years old with small cell lung cancer. The chain uses TRBV6-1 and TRBJ2-7, with 8 bases matching TRBD2. The sample consisted of lung tumor tissue. The CDR3 protein is CASSEGASGLYEQYV. Here the CDR3 DNA reads TGTGCCAGCAGTGAAGGGGCTAGCGGGCTCTACGAGCAGTACGTC.